The following is a T cell receptor beta chain sequence with its context. The antigen is undetermined. Sequenced by immunoSEQ multiplex PCR; TCRdb stores in-frame clones only, minus some. The sample yields over 55,000 clones, around 87% seen once. The sample belongs to a study of lymphopenia after photon versus proton radiotherapy. General observations from the study: Relative stability marked proton patients; photon patients lost diversity and naive cells. After the lymphocyte nadir, photon-treated repertoires showed oligoclonal expansion, especially of CD8+ Temra cells. Authors raise, but do not show, better survival with proton therapy. A bigger post-nadir fall in TCR diversity correlated inversely with survival time in deceased patients.

The sequence was obtained from an older man with esophageal cancer. The sequencing here drew on peripheral blood, taken from a patient treated with proton-based radiotherapy.

In DNA form, the CDR3 reads TGTGCCAGCAGCCCAGGGACTAGCGGGGGGACCAGGGAGACCCAGTACTTC. This sequence encodes CASSPGTSGGTRETQYF. The V call is TRBV7-9, the J call TRBJ2-5; TRBD2 aligns across 15 bases. With V trimmed by 5 bases and J by 5 bases, 9 bases remained unmatched. This CDR3 contains 17 residues. Germline CDR1 and CDR2: SEHNR and FQNEAQ (reference sequence).